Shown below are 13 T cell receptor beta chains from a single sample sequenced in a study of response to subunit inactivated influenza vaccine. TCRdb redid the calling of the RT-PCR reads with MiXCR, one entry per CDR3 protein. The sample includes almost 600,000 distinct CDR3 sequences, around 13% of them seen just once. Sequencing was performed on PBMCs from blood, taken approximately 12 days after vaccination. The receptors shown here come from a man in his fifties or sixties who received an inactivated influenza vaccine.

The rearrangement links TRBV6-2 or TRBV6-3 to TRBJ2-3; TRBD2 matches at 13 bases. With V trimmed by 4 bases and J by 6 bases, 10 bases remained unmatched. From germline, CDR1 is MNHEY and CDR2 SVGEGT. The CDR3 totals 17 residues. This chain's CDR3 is CASSSGGTSGIRDTQYF. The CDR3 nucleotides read TGTGCCAGCAGTTCCGGGGGGACTAGCGGGATAAGGGATACGCAGTATTTT.

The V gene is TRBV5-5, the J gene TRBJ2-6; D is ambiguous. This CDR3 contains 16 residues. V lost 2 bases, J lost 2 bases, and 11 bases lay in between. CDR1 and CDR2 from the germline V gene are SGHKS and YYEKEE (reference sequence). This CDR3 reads CASSFRDLAGANVLTF. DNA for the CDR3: TGTGCCAGCAGCTTCCGAGATCTGGCTGGGGCCAACGTCCTGACTTTC.

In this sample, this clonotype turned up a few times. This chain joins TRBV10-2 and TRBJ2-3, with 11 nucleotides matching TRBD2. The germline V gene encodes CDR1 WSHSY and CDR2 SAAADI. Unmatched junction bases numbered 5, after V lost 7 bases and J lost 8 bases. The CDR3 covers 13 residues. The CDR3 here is CASTSTSGATQYF. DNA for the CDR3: TGCGCCAGCACCTCGACTAGCGGGGCTACGCAGTATTTT.

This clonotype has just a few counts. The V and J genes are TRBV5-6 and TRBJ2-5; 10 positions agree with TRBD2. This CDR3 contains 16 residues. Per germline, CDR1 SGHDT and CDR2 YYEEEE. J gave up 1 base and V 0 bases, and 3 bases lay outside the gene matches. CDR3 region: CASSLVLAGLQETQYF. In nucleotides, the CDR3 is TGTGCCAGCAGCTTGGTACTAGCGGGACTCCAAGAGACCCAGTACTTC. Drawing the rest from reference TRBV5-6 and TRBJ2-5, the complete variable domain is DAGVTQSPTHLIKTRGQQVTLRCSPKSGHDTVSWYQQALGQGPQFIFQYYEEEERQRGNFPDRFSGHQFPNYSSELNVNALLLGDSALYLCASSLVLAGLQETQYFGPGTRLLVL.

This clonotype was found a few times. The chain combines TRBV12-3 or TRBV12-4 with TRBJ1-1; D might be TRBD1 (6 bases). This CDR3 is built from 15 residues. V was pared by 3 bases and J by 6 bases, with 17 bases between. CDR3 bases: TGTGCCAGCAGTTTTTGGGGGGGCGGAATAGCTGAAGCTTTCTTT. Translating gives CASSFWGGGIAEAFF.

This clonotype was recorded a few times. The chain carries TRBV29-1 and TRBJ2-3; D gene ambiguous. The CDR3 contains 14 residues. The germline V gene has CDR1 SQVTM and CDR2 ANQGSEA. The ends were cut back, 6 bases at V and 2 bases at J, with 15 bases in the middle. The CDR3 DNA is TGCAGCGTCCCCGACTTACCTTTCACAGATACGCAGTATTTT. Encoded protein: CSVPDLPFTDTQYF.

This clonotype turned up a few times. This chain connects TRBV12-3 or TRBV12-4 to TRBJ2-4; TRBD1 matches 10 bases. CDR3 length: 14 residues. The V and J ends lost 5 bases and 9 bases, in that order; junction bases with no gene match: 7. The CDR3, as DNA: TGTGCCAGCAGTCCCGACAGGGGGCTGGCCATTCAGTACTTC. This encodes CASSPDRGLAIQYF.

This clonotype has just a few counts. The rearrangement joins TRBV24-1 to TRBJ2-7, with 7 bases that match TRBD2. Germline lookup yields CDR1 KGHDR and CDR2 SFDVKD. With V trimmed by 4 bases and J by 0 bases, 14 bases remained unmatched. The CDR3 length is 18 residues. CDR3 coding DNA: TGTGCCACCAGTGACTGGCGTGAGTTGCGGGGGAGCTCCTACGAGCAGTACTTC. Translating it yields CATSDWRELRGSSYEQYF.

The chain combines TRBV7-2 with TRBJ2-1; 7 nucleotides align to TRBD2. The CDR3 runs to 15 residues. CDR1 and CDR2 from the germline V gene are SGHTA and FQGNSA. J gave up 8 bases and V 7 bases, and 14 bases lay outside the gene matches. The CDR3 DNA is TGTGCCAGCACCCTAAGGAGCGGGATGGGTTATGAGCAGTTCTTC. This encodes CASTLRSGMGYEQFF.

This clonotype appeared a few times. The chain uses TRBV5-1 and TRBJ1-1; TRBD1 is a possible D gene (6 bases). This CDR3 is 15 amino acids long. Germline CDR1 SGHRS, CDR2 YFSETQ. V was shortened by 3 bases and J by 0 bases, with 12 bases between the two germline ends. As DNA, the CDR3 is TGCGCCAGCAGCTGGGGACAACCCATGAACACTGAAGCTTTCTTT. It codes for CASSWGQPMNTEAFF.

For the CDR3, the DNA is TGCAGTGCTAGTACAGGGGGCACTGAAGCTTTCTTT. The encoded protein is CSASTGGTEAFF. V and J are TRBV20-1 and TRBJ1-1, with 8 bases identical to TRBD1. The CDR3 is made up of 12 amino acids. With 3 bases clipped from V and 4 bases from J, the junction kept 1 base outside the gene matches. Germline V gives CDR1 DFQATT, CDR2 SNEGSKA (reference sequence).

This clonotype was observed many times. CDR3 protein: CASSPGTGGVEKQFF. In nucleotides, the CDR3 is TGCGCCAGCAGCCCCGGGACAGGGGGAGTCGAGAAGCAGTTCTTC. The chain uses TRBV4-3 and TRBJ2-1, with 11 bases fitting TRBD1. V lost 4 bases to trimming and J lost 11 bases; unmatched junction nucleotides: 10. Germline V gene data show CDR1 as LGHNA and CDR2 as YSLEER. The CDR3 length is 15 residues.

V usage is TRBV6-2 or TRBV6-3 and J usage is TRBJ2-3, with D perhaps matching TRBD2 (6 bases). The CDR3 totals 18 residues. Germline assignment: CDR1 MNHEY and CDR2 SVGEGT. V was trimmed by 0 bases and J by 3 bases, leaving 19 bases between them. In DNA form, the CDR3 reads TGTGCCAGCAGTTACTCTCTCGTGTCGGGAGTTCTGACAGATACGCAGTATTTT. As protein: CASSYSLVSGVLTDTQYF.